This T cell receptor beta chain was recovered during a study of blood T cell repertoires in COVID-19. Study-wide context: COVID-19 samples collected from the United States, Italy and Spain covered acute and convalescent phases. Sample material is recorded as cDNA or gDNA derived from T cells, B-cell-depleted T cells, or PBMCs.

Cohort assignment relied on participant-reported clinical history. The germline gives CDR1 DFQATT, CDR2 SNEGSKA (reference sequence). CDR3 size: 11 residues. V lost 6 bases and J 7 bases, leaving 13 bases between the germline ends. This clone was found a few times. In the source study's methods: Amplification with reference gene primers provided the estimates of nucleated cell counts. The repertoire was sequenced with immunoSEQ multiplex PCR; TCRdb's copy has only in-frame clones and lacks some. D and trimming were read from the DNA, whereas the V and J calls and clone size are those reported in that table. The repertoire holds approximately 170,000 clones, with 84% as singletons.

The source of this sequence is a woman aged 30 to 39 who had recovered from COVID-19. Sequencing was performed on PBMCs or T cells enriched from blood (not recorded which). V is TRBV20-1 and J is TRBJ2-7; no clear D gene. The CDR3 region has the DNA TGCAGTGCACCAGTACTGAGGGAGCAGTACTTC. It translates to CSAPVLREQYF.